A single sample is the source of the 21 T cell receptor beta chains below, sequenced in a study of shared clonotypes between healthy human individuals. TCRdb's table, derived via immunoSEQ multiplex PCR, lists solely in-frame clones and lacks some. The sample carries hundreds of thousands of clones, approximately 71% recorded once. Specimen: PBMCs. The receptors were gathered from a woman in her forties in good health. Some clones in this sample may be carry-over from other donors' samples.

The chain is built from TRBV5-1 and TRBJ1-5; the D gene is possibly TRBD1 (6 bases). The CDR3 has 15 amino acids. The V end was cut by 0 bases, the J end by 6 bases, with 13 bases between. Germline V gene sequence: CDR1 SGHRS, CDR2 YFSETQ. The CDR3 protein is CASSLVGGSGQPQHF. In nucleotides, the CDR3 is TGCGCCAGCAGCTTGGTCGGGGGCTCTGGTCAGCCCCAGCATTTT.

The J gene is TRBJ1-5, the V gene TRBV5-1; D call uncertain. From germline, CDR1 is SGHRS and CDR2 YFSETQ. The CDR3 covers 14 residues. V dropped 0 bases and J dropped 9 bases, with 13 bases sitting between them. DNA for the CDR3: TGCGCCAGCAGCTTGGACGGTTCAATGAGGCCCCAGCATTTT. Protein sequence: CASSLDGSMRPQHF.

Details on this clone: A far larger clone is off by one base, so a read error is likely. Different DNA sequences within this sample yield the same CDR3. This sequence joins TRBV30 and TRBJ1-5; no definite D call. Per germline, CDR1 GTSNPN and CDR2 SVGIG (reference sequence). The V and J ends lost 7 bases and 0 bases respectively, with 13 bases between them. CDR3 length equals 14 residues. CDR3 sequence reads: CALSGDFSNQPQHF. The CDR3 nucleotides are TGTGCCTTGTCTGGGGATTTTAGCAATCAGCCCCAGCATTTT. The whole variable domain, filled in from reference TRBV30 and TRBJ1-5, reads SQTIHQWPATLVQPVGSPLSLECTVEGTSNPNLYWYRQAAGRGLQLLFYSVGIGQISSEVPQNLSASRPQDRQFILSSKKLLLSDSGFYLCALSGDFSNQPQHFGDGTRLSIL.

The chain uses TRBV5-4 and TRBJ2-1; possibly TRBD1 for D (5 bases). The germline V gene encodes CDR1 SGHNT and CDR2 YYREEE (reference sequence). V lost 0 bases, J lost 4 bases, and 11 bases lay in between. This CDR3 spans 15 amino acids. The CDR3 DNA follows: TGTGCCAGCAGCTTGGGGTCAGGGCCATACAATGAGCAGTTCTTC. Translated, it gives CASSLGSGPYNEQFF.

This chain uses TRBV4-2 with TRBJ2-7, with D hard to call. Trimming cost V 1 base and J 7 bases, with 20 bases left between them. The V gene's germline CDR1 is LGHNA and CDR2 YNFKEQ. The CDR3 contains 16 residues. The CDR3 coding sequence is TGTGCCAGCAGCCAAGGCTTGAGGCTAAGTTTGAGGGAGCAGTACTTC. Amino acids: CASSQGLRLSLREQYF.

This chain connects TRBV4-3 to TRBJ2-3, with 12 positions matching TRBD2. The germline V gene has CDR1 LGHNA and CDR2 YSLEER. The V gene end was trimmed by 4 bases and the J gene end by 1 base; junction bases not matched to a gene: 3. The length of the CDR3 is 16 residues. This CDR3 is CASSPRLAGGTDTQYF. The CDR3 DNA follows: TGCGCCAGCAGCCCCCGACTAGCGGGAGGCACAGATACGCAGTATTTT.

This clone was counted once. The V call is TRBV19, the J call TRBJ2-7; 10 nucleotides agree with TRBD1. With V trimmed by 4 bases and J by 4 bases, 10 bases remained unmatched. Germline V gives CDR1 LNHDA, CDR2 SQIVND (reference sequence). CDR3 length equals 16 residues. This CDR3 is CASSTGWRQGAYEQYF. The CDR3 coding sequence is TGTGCCAGTAGTACGGGGTGGAGACAGGGGGCGTACGAGCAGTACTTC.

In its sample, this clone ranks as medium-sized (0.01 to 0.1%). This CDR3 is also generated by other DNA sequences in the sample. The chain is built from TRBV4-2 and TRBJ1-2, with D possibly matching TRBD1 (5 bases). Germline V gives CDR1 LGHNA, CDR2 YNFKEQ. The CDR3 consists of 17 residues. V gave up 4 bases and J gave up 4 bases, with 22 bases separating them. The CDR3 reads CASSPGSGREYGYGYTF. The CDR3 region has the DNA TGTGCCAGCAGCCCAGGGTCGGGCAGGGAGTACGGCTATGGCTACACCTTC.

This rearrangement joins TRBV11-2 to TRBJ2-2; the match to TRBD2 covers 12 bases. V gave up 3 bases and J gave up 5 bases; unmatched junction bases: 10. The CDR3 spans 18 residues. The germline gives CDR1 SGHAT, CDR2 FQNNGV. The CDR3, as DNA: TGTGCCAGCAGCTTCTCTCAGACTAGCGGGAGAGCGACCGGGGAGCTGTTTTTT. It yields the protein CASSFSQTSGRATGELFF.

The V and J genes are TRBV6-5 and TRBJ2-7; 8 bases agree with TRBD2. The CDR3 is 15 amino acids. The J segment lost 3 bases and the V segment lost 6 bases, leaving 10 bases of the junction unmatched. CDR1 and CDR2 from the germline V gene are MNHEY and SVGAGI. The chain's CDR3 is CASRPYTSGGYEQYF. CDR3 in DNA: TGTGCCAGCAGGCCATATACTAGCGGCGGCTACGAGCAGTACTTC.

CDR3 protein: CAWREVAGDEQYF. The CDR3 nucleotides are TGTGCCTGGAGGGAAGTGGCAGGGGACGAGCAGTACTTC. The chain has TRBV30 and TRBJ2-7; a possible D gene is TRBD1 (6 bases). The V end lost 3 bases, the J end lost 5 bases, and 14 bases lay between the germline ends. The CDR3 extends over 13 amino acids. Germline assignment: CDR1 GTSNPN and CDR2 SVGIG (reference sequence). The full variable domain, completed using reference TRBV30 and TRBJ2-7, is SQTIHQWPATLVQPVGSPLSLECTVEGTSNPNLYWYRQAAGRGLQLLFYSVGIGQISSEVPQNLSASRPQDRQFILSSKKLLLSDSGFYLCAWREVAGDEQYFGPGTRLTVT.

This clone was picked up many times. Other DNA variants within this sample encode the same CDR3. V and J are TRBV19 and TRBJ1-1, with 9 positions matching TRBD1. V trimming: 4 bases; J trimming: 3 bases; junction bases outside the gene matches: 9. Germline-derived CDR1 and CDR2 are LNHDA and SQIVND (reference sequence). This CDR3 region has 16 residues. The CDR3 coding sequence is TGTGCCAGTAGTACCCTACAGGGGGCGCAAGACACTGAAGCTTTCTTT. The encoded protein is CASSTLQGAQDTEAFF.

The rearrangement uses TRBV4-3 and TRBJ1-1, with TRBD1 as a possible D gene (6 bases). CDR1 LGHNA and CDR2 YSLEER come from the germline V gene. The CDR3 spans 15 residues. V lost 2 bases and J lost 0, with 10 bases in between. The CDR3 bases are TGCGCCAGCAGCCAACTCGGACAGATGAACACTGAAGCTTTCTTT. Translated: CASSQLGQMNTEAFF.

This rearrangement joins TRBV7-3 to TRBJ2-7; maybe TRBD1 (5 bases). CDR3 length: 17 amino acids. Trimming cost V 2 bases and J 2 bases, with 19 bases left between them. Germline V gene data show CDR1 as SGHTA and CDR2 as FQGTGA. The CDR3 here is CASSLDTRALGTYEQYF. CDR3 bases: TGTGCCAGCAGCTTAGATACCAGGGCCCTGGGAACCTACGAGCAGTACTTC. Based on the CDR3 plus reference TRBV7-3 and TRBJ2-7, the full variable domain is GAGVSQTPSNKVTEKGKYVELRCDPISGHTALYWYRQSLGQGPEFLIYFQGTGAADDSGLPNDRFFAVRPEGSVSTLKIQRTERGDSAVYLCASSLDTRALGTYEQYFGPGTRLTVT.

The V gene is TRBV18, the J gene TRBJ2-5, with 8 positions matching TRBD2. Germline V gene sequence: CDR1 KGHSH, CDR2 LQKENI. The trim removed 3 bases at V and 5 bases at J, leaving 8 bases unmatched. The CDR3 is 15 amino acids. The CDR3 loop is CASSPRAGVAETQYF. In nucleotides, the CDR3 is TGTGCCAGCTCACCTCGAGCGGGAGTGGCGGAGACCCAGTACTTC.

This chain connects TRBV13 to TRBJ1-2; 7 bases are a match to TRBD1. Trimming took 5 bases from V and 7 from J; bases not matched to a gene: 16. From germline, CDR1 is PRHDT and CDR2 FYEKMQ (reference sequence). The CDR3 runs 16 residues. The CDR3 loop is CASSASRTGLRGGYTF. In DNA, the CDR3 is TGTGCCAGCAGCGCCAGCCGGACAGGCCTCCGGGGTGGCTACACCTTC.

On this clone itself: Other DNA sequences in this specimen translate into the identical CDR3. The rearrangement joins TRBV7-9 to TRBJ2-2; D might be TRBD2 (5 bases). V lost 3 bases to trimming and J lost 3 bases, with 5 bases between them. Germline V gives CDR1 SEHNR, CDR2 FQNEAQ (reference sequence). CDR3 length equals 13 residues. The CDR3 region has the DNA TGTGCCAGCAGCTTGAGGGACACCGGGGAGCTGTTTTTT. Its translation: CASSLRDTGELFF.

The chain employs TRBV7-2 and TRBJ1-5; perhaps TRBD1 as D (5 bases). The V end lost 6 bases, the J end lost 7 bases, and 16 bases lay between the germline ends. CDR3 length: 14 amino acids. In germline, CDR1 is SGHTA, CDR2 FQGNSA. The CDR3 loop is CASRRMGRSQPQHF. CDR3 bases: TGTGCCAGCAGGCGGATGGGGCGGTCACAGCCCCAGCATTTT.

In DNA form, the CDR3 reads TGTGCCATCAGTGAAGGGGAGGGTGGAGAGCAGTACTTC. Amino acids: CAISEGEGGEQYF. The gene calls are TRBV10-3 and TRBJ2-7, with TRBD2 identical over 7 bases. The length of the CDR3 is 13 residues. The V gene's germline CDR1 is ENHRY and CDR2 SYGVKD. J gave up 7 bases and V 3 bases, and 6 bases lay outside the gene matches.

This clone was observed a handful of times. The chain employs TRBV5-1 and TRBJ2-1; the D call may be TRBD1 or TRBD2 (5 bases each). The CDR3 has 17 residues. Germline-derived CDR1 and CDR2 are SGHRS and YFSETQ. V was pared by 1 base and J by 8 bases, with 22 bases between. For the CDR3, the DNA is TGCGCCAGCAGCTTGATGGACCTGGGACCCACTTTCCATGAGCAGTTCTTC. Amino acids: CASSLMDLGPTFHEQFF.

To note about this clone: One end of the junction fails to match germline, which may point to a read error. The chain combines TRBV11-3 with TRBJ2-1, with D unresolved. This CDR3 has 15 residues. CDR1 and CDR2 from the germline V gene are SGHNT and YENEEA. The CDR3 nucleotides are TGTGCCAGCAGTTTAGGATTGGCGGAAAGCAATGAGCAGTTCTTC. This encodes CASSLGLAESNEQFF. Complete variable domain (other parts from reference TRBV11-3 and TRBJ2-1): EAGVVQSPRYKIIEKKQPVAFWCNPISGHNTLYWYLQNLGQGPELLIRYENEEAVDDSQLPKDRFSAERLKGVDSTLKIQPAELGDSAVYLCASSLGLAESNEQFFGPGTRLTVL.